This T cell receptor beta chain was found in a study of cytomegalovirus exposure and HLA in healthy donors. Study-wide points: Roughly 170 TCR beta chains were listed as cytomegalovirus-associated. In vitro data verified a few CMV-associated chains as specific for CMV antigens.

Concerning this clone: Its antigen is not identified.

The CDR3 consists of 14 residues. Germline-derived CDR1 and CDR2 are MDHEN and SYDVKM. V lost 11 bases and J lost 2, with 16 bases in between. Here immunoSEQ multiplex PCR was the method, and the copy in TCRdb shows in-frame clones only, minus some. The sample has 45,000 to 65,000 clones; approximately 89% are singletons. V and J are TRBV28 and TRBJ1-5, with D tentatively TRBD1 (5 bases). Sequencing was performed on PBMCs. This TCR was sampled from a young woman in good health and CMV-seropositive. CDR3 region: CAGAGPIGNQPQHF. For the CDR3, the DNA is TGTGCCGGGGCAGGGCCTATCGGCAATCAGCCCCAGCATTTT.